Listed below are T cell receptor beta chains from one sample, sequenced in a study of blood T cell repertoires in COVID-19. The assay was immunoSEQ multiplex PCR, and TCRdb's table has in-frame clones only and misses some. The sample consists of some 410,000 clones, 88% of them appearing once. Material for sequencing was PBMCs or T cells enriched from blood (not recorded which). The origin of the receptors is a woman in her twenties or thirties with acute COVID-19. Each CDR3 is given with its conserved first and last residue. The D gene is left open where the match is weak. Clone size is shown for a subset of rows, as once, few, many or a class of expanded clone.

CDR3 protein	CDR3 DNA	D gene	J gene	clone size	V gene
CSANRVDGYTF	TGCAGCGCCAACAGGGTTGATGGCTACACCTTC	-	TRBJ1-2	-	TRBV29-1
CASSYSTGAPSYEQYF	TGTGCCAGCAGTTACTCAACAGGGGCTCCCTCCTACGAGCAGTACTTC	TRBD1	TRBJ2-7	-	TRBV6-5
CASSFGREQYF	TGTGCCAGCAGCTTTGGTCGGGAGCAGTACTTC	-	TRBJ2-7	-	TRBV7-9
CASSPVGLFTGELFF	TGTGCCAGCAGTCCCGTGGGGCTCTTCACCGGGGAGCTGTTTTTT	-	TRBJ2-2	-	TRBV27
CASSEASGFYEQYF	TGTGCCAGCAGCGAGGCCAGCGGGTTCTACGAGCAGTACTTC	-	TRBJ2-7	-	TRBV9
CASSQGRGPQYF	TGCGCCAGCAGCCAAGGTAGGGGGCCGCAGTACTTC	TRBD1	TRBJ2-7	-	TRBV4-3
CASSPLENSNQPQHF	TGTGCCAGCAGTCCGTTAGAGAATAGCAATCAGCCCCAGCATTTT	-	TRBJ1-5	once	TRBV2
CASSLGTGALNTEAFF	TGCGCCAGCAGCTTGGGGACAGGGGCACTGAACACTGAAGCTTTCTTT	TRBD1	TRBJ1-1	-	TRBV5-1
CASRSSWDTGPYGYTF	TGCGCCAGCAGATCTTCTTGGGACACAGGACCGTATGGCTACACCTTC	-	TRBJ1-2	-	TRBV5-1
CASSSRQSLSGNTIYF	TGTGCCAGCAGCTCCCGACAGTCCCTCTCTGGAAACACCATATATTTT	-	TRBJ1-3	few	TRBV7-2